These 26 T cell receptor beta chains share one sample of origin, sequenced in a study of Ad26.COV2.S vaccination and SARS-CoV-2 variants (dated by TCRdb to 2020 to 2022). What the treatment or condition label conveys for this sample: around 19 received Ad26.COV2.S at low or high dose, single or two shots; about five received placebo; per-sample allocation not given. Repertoires of vaccine and placebo recipients were sequenced from samples taken on day 63 after the first injection. The library relied on the immunoSEQ multiplex PCR assay. TCRdb re-hosts the immuneACCESS table, in-frame sequences only. Its copies lack some clones; in the studies checked, an unresolved V gene accounts for under half of them, and the cause for the rest is not known. This sample holds over 450,000 clones; roughly nine tenths were observed only once. 1.5% to 2% of the sample rests with the top ten. The material was peripheral blood, obtained in a trial of Ad26.COV2.S vaccine versus placebo. The receptors here all came from a person between 18 and 59 years old who received the Ad26.COV2.S COVID-19 vaccine or a placebo.

This rearrangement joins TRBV6-5 to TRBJ1-5; D is unresolved. CDR1 is MNHEY, CDR2 SVGAGI, per germline. V gave up 6 bases and J gave up 2 bases, with 14 bases separating them. The CDR3 covers 15 residues. The CDR3: CASSQGYGGNQPQHF. In DNA form, the CDR3 reads TGTGCCAGCAGCCAAGGTTACGGCGGCAATCAGCCCCAGCATTTT.

The rearrangement uses TRBV7-9 and TRBJ1-1, with a weak D call TRBD1 (5 bases). CDR1 and CDR2 from the germline V gene are SEHNR and FQNEAQ (reference sequence). The CDR3 loop spans 12 amino acids. Trimming removed 4 bases at V and 3 bases at J, with 6 bases between. Here the CDR3 reads CASSWGDTEAFF. Written as DNA, the CDR3 is TGTGCCAGCAGCTGGGGGGACACTGAAGCTTTCTTT.

This clone was picked up a small number of times. The V gene is TRBV2, the J gene TRBJ2-6, with unresolved D. Germline CDR1 and CDR2: SNHLY and FYNNEI. The CDR3 is made up of 14 amino acids. With 7 bases removed from V and 2 bases from J, the gap between germline ends came to 9 bases. The CDR3, as DNA: TGTGCCAGCAACTCGGTGGCTGGGGCCAACGTCCTGACTTTC. This translates into CASNSVAGANVLTF.

V is TRBV7-9 and J is TRBJ1-3; D is unclear. There are 18 residues in the CDR3. From germline, CDR1 is SEHNR and CDR2 FQNEAQ (reference sequence). V shed 5 bases and J shed 0 bases, with 20 bases lying between them. The CDR3: CASSTPAGISSSGNTIYF. The CDR3 region has the DNA TGTGCCAGCAGCACCCCGGCTGGCATTTCGAGCTCTGGAAACACCATATATTTT.

The rearrangement uses TRBV7-9 and TRBJ2-1; the match to TRBD1 covers 12 bases. The CDR3 is 18 residues long. CDR1 and CDR2 (germline): SEHNR, FQNEAQ (reference sequence). The V gene end was trimmed by 5 bases and the J gene end by 8 bases; junction bases not matched to a gene: 16. CDR3 coding DNA: TGTGCCAGCAGCGACGACGCGGGACAGGGGGCTAAGTGGGATGAGCAGTTCTTC. This sequence encodes CASSDDAGQGAKWDEQFF.

The rearrangement joins TRBV28 to TRBJ2-1; perhaps TRBD2 as D (6 bases). Per germline, CDR1 MDHEN and CDR2 SYDVKM. This CDR3 spans 16 amino acids. V was trimmed by 7 bases and J by 2 bases, leaving 18 bases between them. CDR3 protein: CASKTVLAITYNEQFF. CDR3 sequence (DNA): TGTGCCAGCAAGACCGTCCTAGCGATTACCTACAATGAGCAGTTCTTC. The complete variable domain, with remaining parts taken from reference TRBV28 and TRBJ2-1, reads DVKVTQSSRYLVKRTGEKVFLECVQDMDHENMFWYRQDPGLGLRLIYFSYDVKMKEKGDIPEGYSVSREKKERFSLILESASTNQTSMYLCASKTVLAITYNEQFFGPGTRLTVL.

The chain uses TRBV29-1 and TRBJ1-5, with 8 bases aligning to TRBD1. The germline V gene has CDR1 SQVTM and CDR2 ANQGSEA. The CDR3 contains 12 residues. The V gene end was trimmed by 5 bases and the J gene end by 5 bases; junction bases not matched to a gene: 2. The DNA of the CDR3 is TGCAGCGTTCAGGACAGGGATCAGCCCCAGCATTTT. This codes for CSVQDRDQPQHF.

V gene TRBV19 combines with J gene TRBJ1-2; no clear D. The CDR3 loop spans 14 amino acids. V lost 3 bases and J lost 4, with 12 bases in between. CDR1 and CDR2 from the germline V gene are LNHDA and SQIVND (reference sequence). CDR3 protein: CASSIPSQSYGYTF. The CDR3 DNA reads as TGTGCCAGTAGTATTCCCTCGCAGAGCTATGGCTACACCTTC.

This CDR3 is CASSSLTEYGYTF. CDR3 nucleotides: TGTGCCAGCAGCTCACTTACTGAATATGGCTACACCTTC. The rearrangement links TRBV6-5 to TRBJ1-2, with D uncertain. The CDR3 loop spans 13 amino acids. V was clipped by 6 bases and J by 5 bases, with 13 bases between them. CDR1 and CDR2 from the germline V gene are MNHEY and SVGAGI.

This clone was observed once. The V and J genes are TRBV5-4 and TRBJ1-1; the match to TRBD1 covers 7 bases. The length of the CDR3 is 15 residues. Germline values: CDR1 SGHNT, CDR2 YYREEE (reference sequence). V trimming: 3 bases; J trimming: 0 bases; junction bases outside the gene matches: 5. CDR3: CASSSRGQLNTEAFF. In DNA form, the CDR3 reads TGTGCCAGCAGCTCGCGGGGACAGCTGAACACTGAAGCTTTCTTT.

The genes are TRBV18 and TRBJ1-5; the D gene is possibly TRBD1 (5 bases). CDR1 and CDR2 (germline): KGHSH, LQKENI. Trimming took off 3 bases at V and 0 bases at J, with 15 bases between the two ends. The length of the CDR3 is 17 residues. The CDR3 coding sequence is TGTGCCAGCTCACCTCTGGGGGGGTTTATTAGCAATCAGCCCCAGCATTTT. As protein: CASSPLGGFISNQPQHF.

The chain combines TRBV7-2 with TRBJ1-1; D might be TRBD1 (6 bases). The CDR3 is 14 residues long. The V and J ends lost 7 bases and 6 bases respectively, with 18 bases between them. CDR1 SGHTA and CDR2 FQGNSA come from the germline V gene. CDR3 amino acids: CASTDLGGRSEAFF. The CDR3, as DNA: TGTGCCAGCACCGATCTGGGGGGCAGGTCTGAAGCTTTCTTT.

J is TRBJ2-7 and V is TRBV28; TRBD1 matches at 9 bases. Germline V gives CDR1 MDHEN, CDR2 SYDVKM. Germline trimming cut 7 bases from V and 5 bases from J; bases unmatched to any gene: 6. The CDR3 totals 13 residues. In DNA, the CDR3 is TGTGCCAGCACGGGACAGGGAACCCACGAGCAGTACTTC. Its protein product is CASTGQGTHEQYF.

The genes are TRBV7-9 and TRBJ1-4; 11 bases agree with TRBD1. In germline, CDR1 is SEHNR, CDR2 FQNEAQ (reference sequence). The CDR3 is 14 residues long. V dropped 5 bases and J dropped 8; count of bases not matched to a gene: 4. CDR3 DNA: TGTGCCAGCAGCCCGGGACAGGGGGACGAAAAACTGTTTTTT. This codes for CASSPGQGDEKLFF.

The rearrangement links TRBV5-4 to TRBJ1-2; D possibly corresponds to TRBD1 (5 bases). Germline-derived CDR1 and CDR2 are SGHNT and YYREEE (reference sequence). This CDR3 spans 14 amino acids. V lost 2 bases and J 8 bases, leaving 16 bases between the germline ends. CDR3 in amino acids: CASSFGSGGTGYTF. CDR3 coding DNA: TGTGCCAGCAGCTTCGGATCTGGGGGGACGGGCTACACCTTC.

The chain carries TRBV29-1 and TRBJ2-1; 9 nucleotides line up with TRBD2. The trim removed 2 bases at V and 3 bases at J, leaving 5 bases unmatched. The CDR3 contains 15 residues. Germline CDR1 is SQVTM and CDR2 is ANQGSEA. The CDR3 region has the DNA TGCAGCGTTGAAACCATAGCGGGAGTCTACAATGAGCAGTTCTTC. The encoded protein is CSVETIAGVYNEQFF.

This chain connects TRBV13 to TRBJ2-2; D is ambiguous. V was cut by 0 bases and J by 0 bases, with 2 bases left in between. Germline CDR1 reads PRHDT; CDR2 reads FYEKMQ (reference sequence). The CDR3 has 14 residues. The CDR3 reads CASSLGPNTGELFF. The DNA of the CDR3 is TGTGCCAGCAGCTTAGGCCCGAACACCGGGGAGCTGTTTTTT.

The chain carries TRBV6-5 and TRBJ2-7; D may be TRBD1 (5 bases). V lost 7 bases to trimming and J lost 0 bases, with 13 bases between them. The CDR3 sequence is 14 residues long. Germline V lookup: CDR1 MNHEY, CDR2 SVGAGI. In nucleotides, the CDR3 is TGTGCCAGCAAAGCACAGGAGATCTCCTACGAGCAGTACTTC. Its translation: CASKAQEISYEQYF.

The chain is built from TRBV28 and TRBJ1-2, with 9 bases aligning to TRBD1. The CDR3 totals 14 residues. Germline V gives CDR1 MDHEN, CDR2 SYDVKM. J lost 3 bases, V lost 3 bases, and 2 bases had no gene match. The CDR3: CASSLDRGDYGYTF. CDR3 DNA sequence: TGTGCCAGCAGTTTGGACAGGGGCGACTATGGCTACACCTTC.

This rearrangement joins TRBV7-2 to TRBJ2-2; perhaps TRBD1 as D (6 bases). The CDR3 has 15 residues. The ends were cut back, 0 bases at V and 4 bases at J, with 9 bases in the middle. Germline CDR1 is SGHTA and CDR2 is FQGNSA. DNA for the CDR3: TGTGCCAGCAGCTTAGCGGGGGCCGTCACCGGGGAGCTGTTTTTT. Residues: CASSLAGAVTGELFF.

CDR3 coding DNA: TGTGCCAGCAGCGTAGGGATCGGTAATTCACCCCTCCACTTT. This codes for CASSVGIGNSPLHF. This sequence joins TRBV9 and TRBJ1-6; D is unclear. The CDR3 contains 14 residues. Germline CDR1 is SGDLS and CDR2 is YYNGEE. Trimming removed 0 bases from V and 6 bases from J, with 7 bases in between.

The V gene is TRBV5-1, the J gene TRBJ1-1, with 9 bases matching TRBD1. Germline lookup yields CDR1 SGHRS and CDR2 YFSETQ. This CDR3 has 16 residues. The V gene end was trimmed by 3 bases and the J gene end by 2 bases; junction bases not matched to a gene: 8. The CDR3 DNA is TGCGCCAGCAGCTCGGGGGACAGGGCCCGAAACACTGAAGCTTTCTTT. Translation: CASSSGDRARNTEAFF.

The chain joins TRBV5-5 to TRBJ1-6; tentative D call: TRBD1 (5 bases). Germline V gene sequence: CDR1 SGHKS, CDR2 YYEKEE (reference sequence). The CDR3 has 14 residues. Trimming removed 5 bases at V and 5 bases at J, with 11 bases between. CDR3 DNA: TGTGCCAGCAGGACAGACAGACATAATTCACCCCTCCACTTT. Encoded protein: CASRTDRHNSPLHF.

This rearrangement joins TRBV28 to TRBJ1-2; D unresolved. V lost 1 base and J 6 bases, leaving 9 bases between the germline ends. Germline CDR1 and CDR2: MDHEN and SYDVKM. The CDR3 totals 13 residues. The DNA of the CDR3 is TGTGCCAGCAGTTTATCGGCAGCAAATGGCTACACCTTC. Its translation: CASSLSAANGYTF.

This chain connects TRBV7-2 to TRBJ2-7; TRBD2 matches 9 bases. Germline lookup yields CDR1 SGHTA and CDR2 FQGNSA. The CDR3 spans 14 residues. V lost 5 bases to trimming and J lost 4 bases; unmatched junction nucleotides: 6. The CDR3 DNA reads as TGTGCCAGCAGCGACCCGGGACTAGCTTACGAGCAGTACTTC. Translation: CASSDPGLAYEQYF. Drawing the rest from reference TRBV7-2 and TRBJ2-7, the complete variable domain is GAGVSQSPSNKVTEKGKDVELRCDPISGHTALYWYRQSLGQGLEFLIYFQGNSAPDKSGLPSDRFSAERTGGSVSTLTIQRTQQEDSAVYLCASSDPGLAYEQYFGPGTRLTVT.

This clone has more than one count but fewer than ten. The chain combines TRBV7-8 with TRBJ1-5; TRBD1 might be the D (6 bases). This CDR3 is built from 15 residues. Germline loops: CDR1 SGHVS, CDR2 FQNEAQ. Trimming cost V 5 bases and J 3 bases, with 14 bases left between them. The DNA for the CDR3 is TGTGCCAGCAGCCAAAGGGCAGGGGTCAATCAGCCCCAGCATTTT. Translation: CASSQRAGVNQPQHF.